The 16 T cell receptor beta chains below come from one sample, sequenced in a study of cytomegalovirus exposure and HLA in healthy donors. PCR amplification relied on 60 Vbeta primers (plus 13 Jbeta primers). Sequenced by immunoSEQ multiplex PCR; TCRdb stores in-frame clones only, minus some. The data show 120,000 or so clones, around 72% seen once. The sample comprised PBMCs. The origin of the receptors is a man under 40 in good health and CMV-seronegative.

The genes are TRBV5-6 and TRBJ2-7, with a possible D match to TRBD2 (6 bases). There are 13 residues in the CDR3. Trimming left V 0 bases short and J 6 bases short, with 10 bases between. Germline V lookup: CDR1 SGHDT, CDR2 YYEEEE. The CDR3: CASSLVRGGEQYF. CDR3 DNA: TGTGCCAGCAGCTTGGTTCGGGGAGGCGAGCAGTACTTC.

This clone was picked up a small number of times. The chain links TRBV7-6 to TRBJ1-1; 9 bases align to TRBD1. Germline V gene sequence: CDR1 SGHVS, CDR2 FNYEAQ. V gave up 5 bases and J gave up 8 bases; unmatched junction bases: 12. The CDR3 loop spans 15 amino acids. Here the CDR3 DNA reads TGTGCCAGCAGCCTATCTACAGGGGGCGATAGCGAAGCTTTCTTT. Residues: CASSLSTGGDSEAFF.

The gene calls are TRBV5-1 and TRBJ2-3, with D possibly TRBD2 on 6 matching bases. CDR1 SGHRS and CDR2 YFSETQ come from the germline V gene. V gave up 4 bases and J gave up 2 bases, with 11 bases separating them. The CDR3 totals 14 residues. DNA of the CDR3: TGCGCCAGCAGCCCCGGGACTCCCACAGATACGCAGTATTTT. The encoded protein is CASSPGTPTDTQYF.

CDR3 bases: TGTGCCAGCAGCCGTCTTTGGGGGGGCTCGGAGACCCAGTACTTC. Its translation is CASSRLWGGSETQYF. The chain uses TRBV6-1 and TRBJ2-5; a weak D match, TRBD2 (7 bases). This CDR3 contains 15 residues. V lost 6 bases to trimming and J lost 5 bases, with 19 bases between them. The germline gives CDR1 MNHNS, CDR2 SASEGT.

The chain joins TRBV7-6 to TRBJ2-2; no firm D call. V was pared by 1 base and J by 4 bases, with 4 bases between. Germline V gives CDR1 SGHVS, CDR2 FNYEAQ. The CDR3 is 13 amino acids. The CDR3 coding sequence is TGTGCCAGCAGCTTAGAGCTCACCGGGGAGCTGTTTTTT. As protein: CASSLELTGELFF.

This clone has a handful of counts. The genes are TRBV6-1 and TRBJ2-2; 7 nucleotides agree with TRBD1. Germline CDR1 reads MNHNS; CDR2 reads SASEGT. With V trimmed by 3 bases and J by 4 bases, 14 bases remained unmatched. This CDR3 has 18 residues. The chain's CDR3 is CASSDRTSGGWSTGELFF. CDR3 sequence (DNA): TGTGCCAGCAGTGATCGAACCTCAGGGGGTTGGAGCACCGGGGAGCTGTTTTTT.

On this clone itself: At one end, the junction sequence differs from germline, possibly due to a read error. The V and J genes are TRBV7-9 and TRBJ2-7, with 7 bases aligning to TRBD1. This CDR3 has 13 amino acids. CDR1 is SEHNR, CDR2 FQNEAQ, per germline (reference sequence). CDR3 sequence reads: CSSRPPTGWEQYF. The DNA of the CDR3 is TGTTCCAGCAGACCTCCGACAGGGTGGGAGCAGTACTTC.

This chain connects TRBV7-6 to TRBJ1-2, with D unresolved. V lost 3 bases, J lost 2 bases, and 10 bases lay in between. The CDR3 is made up of 14 amino acids. The germline V gene has CDR1 SGHVS and CDR2 FNYEAQ. CDR3 coding DNA: TGTGCCAGCAGCTTTTTGGAGGGAAACTATGGCTACACCTTC. Translating gives CASSFLEGNYGYTF. The full variable domain, in which reference TRBV7-6 and TRBJ1-2 provide the parts outside the CDR3, is GAGVSQSPRYKVTKRGQDVALRCDPISGHVSLYWYRQALGQGPEFLTYFNYEAQQDKSGLPNDRFSAERPEGSISTLTIQRTEQRDSAMYRCASSFLEGNYGYTFGSGTRLTVV.

The chain links TRBV10-3 to TRBJ2-5; 7 nucleotides agree with TRBD1. Judging by the DNA end, TRBJ2-7 fits better; the J call may be wrong. The germline CDR1 and CDR2 sequences are ENHRY and SYGVKD. This CDR3 has 14 amino acids. For the CDR3, the DNA is TGTGCCATCAGTTCCGGGACAGACTCCTACGAGCAGTACTTC. It codes for CAISSGTDSYEQYF.

This chain joins TRBV30 and TRBJ1-2, with TRBD1 as a possible D gene (5 bases). Looked up from germline, CDR1 is GTSNPN and CDR2 is SVGIG (reference sequence). The CDR3 covers 16 residues. V lost 7 bases and J lost 4, with 25 bases in between. This CDR3 is CASHQGAELILYGYTF. The CDR3, as DNA: TGTGCCTCTCACCAAGGGGCAGAACTAATACTCTATGGCTACACCTTC.

V is TRBV18 and J is TRBJ2-7, with 9 bases matching TRBD1. The CDR3 runs 14 residues. Per germline, CDR1 KGHSH and CDR2 LQKENI. Unmatched junction bases numbered 4, after V lost 3 bases and J lost 4 bases. The CDR3 is CASSPGTGSYEQYF. CDR3 nucleotide sequence: TGTGCCAGCTCACCGGGGACAGGGTCGTACGAGCAGTACTTC.

The V and J genes are TRBV19 and TRBJ1-5; 9 positions agree with TRBD1. With V trimmed by 5 bases and J by 6 bases, 5 bases remained unmatched. The CDR3 loop spans 14 amino acids. From germline, CDR1 is LNHDA and CDR2 SQIVND (reference sequence). In nucleotides, the CDR3 is TGTGCCAGTAGTGCAACAGGGGGCGTTCAGCCCCAGCATTTT. This sequence encodes CASSATGGVQPQHF.

The rearrangement links TRBV19 to TRBJ2-7, with D possibly TRBD2 on 6 matching bases. The germline V and J ends were trimmed by 5 bases and 5 bases, with 22 bases remaining between them. Germline V gene data show CDR1 as LNHDA and CDR2 as SQIVND (reference sequence). The CDR3 totals 16 residues. The CDR3 protein is CASSPHWGEAKDEQYF. The CDR3 bases are TGTGCCAGTAGTCCCCATTGGGGGGAGGCGAAGGACGAGCAGTACTTC.

This clone was seen a single time. The V gene is TRBV9, the J gene TRBJ2-7; 10 bases align to TRBD2. The CDR3 sequence is 14 residues long. CDR1 and CDR2 (germline): SGDLS, YYNGEE. The V segment lost 3 bases and the J segment 2 bases; nucleotides outside the gene matches: 2. DNA of the CDR3: TGTGCCAGCAGCGGGCTAGCGGGGGCCTACGAGCAGTACTTC. Protein sequence: CASSGLAGAYEQYF. Based on the CDR3 plus reference TRBV9 and TRBJ2-7, the full variable domain is DSGVTQTPKHLITATGQRVTLRCSPRSGDLSVYWYQQSLDQGLQFLIQYYNGEERAKGNILERFSAQQFPDLHSELNLSSLELGDSALYFCASSGLAGAYEQYFGPGTRLTVT.

The chain is built from TRBV5-5 and TRBJ2-5; TRBD2 matches 8 bases. V shed 0 bases and J 1 base; nucleotides not matched to a gene: 8. CDR1 and CDR2 (germline): SGHKS, YYEKEE (reference sequence). This CDR3 is built from 17 residues. CDR3 DNA sequence: TGTGCCAGCAGCTTGGGGCTAGCGGGCGCGCTCCAAGAGACCCAGTACTTC. It translates to CASSLGLAGALQETQYF.

This clone appeared once. The rearrangement joins TRBV7-2 to TRBJ2-1, with 10 nucleotides matching TRBD2. There are 15 residues in the CDR3. The germline V gene has CDR1 SGHTA and CDR2 FQGNSA. After removal of 1 base from V and 9 bases from J, the junction contained 6 bases not matched to a gene. The CDR3 nucleotides read TGTGCCAGCAGCTTAGTAGGTGGACTAGCGGTTGAGCAGTTCTTC. Its protein is CASSLVGGLAVEQFF.